This section outlines one T cell receptor beta chain sequence together with its context. Its antigen is unknown. The data derive from a study of spatial heterogeneity in lung cancer. Overall study: Across tumor regions, counts of TCR transcripts showed a strong correlation with a T cell module score derived from matched bulk RNA-seq. An average of more than ten raw reads was observed per unique TCR and UMI combination. Regarding the study as a whole: Counts of expanded alpha and beta TCRs within tumors tracked the tumor nonsynonymous mutation count.

Trimming left V 4 bases short and J 0 bases short, with 15 bases between. Germline loops: CDR1 MNHNS, CDR2 SASEGT. This CDR3 is 16 amino acids long. A unique molecular identifier was carried by every single TCR cDNA molecule. MiXCR was run by TCRdb on the 5' RACE reads, yielding one entry per CDR3 protein. The table records 4,000 to 5,500 distinct CDR3 sequences, around 7.1% of them present only once. The time point is: sample taken at primary tumor resection. The sequenced material consisted of unsorted whole RNA from tumor, nontumor lung or frozen PBMC. Sample: lung tumor tissue, taken at surgery. The V call is TRBV6-1, the J call TRBJ1-2; D uncertain. The receptor was isolated from a male donor with early-stage non-small cell lung cancer. CDR3 amino acids: CASSVITTRTNYGYTF. The CDR3 nucleotides read TGTGCCAGCAGTGTGATTACGACACGAACTAACTATGGCTACACCTTC.